A selection of T cell receptor beta chains follows, all from one sample in a study of T cell responses to AZD1222 COVID-19 vaccine. Produced via immunoSEQ multiplex PCR; TCRdb's table is partial and in-frame only. Here the sample spans about 140,000 clones, 80% to 90% being singletons. This specimen consisted of peripheral blood, obtained on day 0 of AZD1222 vaccination. All receptors derive from an adult in good health. CDR3s include the opening cysteine and the closing phenylalanine or tryptophan. A D gene is named only where the DNA matches it firmly. Clone size is shown for a subset of rows, as once, few, many or a class of expanded clone.

j_gene: TRBJ1-1; abundance: once; v_gene: TRBV6-1; d_gene: -; CDR3aa: CASSEWAESTEAFF; CDR3nt: TGTGCCAGCAGTGAATGGGCGGAGAGCACTGAAGCTTTCTTT
j_gene: TRBJ1-1; abundance: -; v_gene: TRBV18; d_gene: -; CDR3aa: CASSPPGGGEAFF; CDR3nt: TGTGCCAGCTCACCTCCCGGCGGTGGTGAAGCTTTCTTT
j_gene: TRBJ2-1; abundance: -; v_gene: TRBV3-1/TRBV3-2; d_gene: TRBD2; CDR3aa: CASSQGLAGAEEQFF; CDR3nt: TGTGCCAGCAGCCAAGGACTAGCGGGAGCCGAAGAGCAGTTCTTC
j_gene: TRBJ1-5; abundance: -; v_gene: TRBV6-5; d_gene: -; CDR3aa: CASRDSWGPNQPQHF; CDR3nt: TGTGCCAGCAGAGATTCATGGGGGCCGAATCAGCCCCAGCATTTT
j_gene: TRBJ2-5; abundance: -; v_gene: TRBV24-1; d_gene: -; CDR3aa: CATSSPLPQETQYF; CDR3nt: TGTGCCACCAGTTCCCCTCTCCCCCAAGAGACCCAGTACTTC
j_gene: TRBJ1-1; abundance: -; v_gene: TRBV10-2; d_gene: -; CDR3aa: CASSESQGVAFF; CDR3nt: TGCGCCAGCAGTGAGTCACAGGGCGTAGCTTTCTTT
j_gene: TRBJ1-1; abundance: -; v_gene: TRBV29-1; d_gene: -; CDR3aa: CSVVGHRNTEAFF; CDR3nt: TGCAGCGTTGTGGGGCATAGGAACACTGAAGCTTTCTTT
j_gene: TRBJ2-1; abundance: -; v_gene: TRBV5-1; d_gene: TRBD2; CDR3aa: CASTGLAGYNEQFF; CDR3nt: TGCGCCAGTACTGGGCTAGCGGGTTACAATGAGCAGTTCTTC
j_gene: TRBJ1-2; abundance: -; v_gene: TRBV5-1; d_gene: TRBD1; CDR3aa: CASSPGQGGYGYTF; CDR3nt: TGCGCCAGCAGCCCGGGACAGGGGGGCTATGGCTACACCTTC
j_gene: TRBJ1-2; abundance: -; v_gene: TRBV28; d_gene: -; CDR3aa: CASSLVADNYGYTF; CDR3nt: TGTGCCAGCAGTTTAGTGGCCGATAACTATGGCTACACCTTC
j_gene: TRBJ1-1; abundance: -; v_gene: TRBV7-9; d_gene: TRBD1; CDR3aa: CASSLVVGTGRGTEAFF; CDR3nt: TGTGCCAGCAGCTTAGTAGTGGGGACAGGGAGGGGCACTGAAGCTTTCTTT
j_gene: TRBJ1-1; abundance: -; v_gene: TRBV10-3; d_gene: -; CDR3aa: CAISVAGYTEAFF; CDR3nt: TGTGCCATCAGTGTAGCGGGATACACTGAAGCTTTCTTT
j_gene: TRBJ1-2; abundance: -; v_gene: TRBV18; d_gene: -; CDR3aa: CASSPSGVSYGYTF; CDR3nt: TGTGCCAGCTCCCCTTCTGGAGTGTCCTATGGCTACACCTTC
j_gene: TRBJ1-2; abundance: -; v_gene: TRBV7-8; d_gene: TRBD1; CDR3aa: CASSLSNRQGGPRRYGYTF; CDR3nt: TGTGCCAGCAGCTTAAGTAACCGACAGGGAGGGCCCCGTCGCTATGGCTACACCTTC
j_gene: TRBJ2-1; abundance: -; v_gene: TRBV7-9; d_gene: -; CDR3aa: CASNTGSYNEQFF; CDR3nt: TGTGCCAGCAATACAGGATCCTACAATGAGCAGTTCTTC